Below are 27 T cell receptor beta chains sequenced from a single sample in a study of response to subunit inactivated influenza vaccine. TCRdb recomputed calls from the RT-PCR reads with MiXCR, one row per CDR3 protein. The table includes 590,000 or so distinct CDR3 sequences, 14% detected once. The sequencing here drew on PBMCs from blood, taken around 14 days before vaccination. The receptors were gathered from a man between 45 and 60 years old who received an inactivated influenza vaccine.

The J gene is TRBJ2-7, the V gene TRBV7-2; 8 positions agree with TRBD2. CDR1 SGHTA and CDR2 FQGNSA come from the germline V gene. The ends lost 4 bases at V and 7 bases at J; junction bases unmatched: 15. CDR3 length: 16 residues. The chain's CDR3 is CASSSHPSGSYWEQYF. CDR3 sequence (DNA): TGTGCCAGCAGCTCGCACCCGAGCGGGAGTTATTGGGAGCAGTACTTC. Full variable domain (outside the CDR3, taken from reference TRBV7-2 and TRBJ2-7): GAGVSQSPSNKVTEKGKDVELRCDPISGHTALYWYRQSLGQGLEFLIYFQGNSAPDKSGLPSDRFSAERTGGSVSTLTIQRTQQEDSAVYLCASSSHPSGSYWEQYFGPGTRLTVT.

This clonotype was seen a handful of times. The chain combines TRBV7-6 with TRBJ2-5; 11 positions match TRBD2. Germline loops: CDR1 SGHVS, CDR2 FNYEAQ. Unmatched junction bases numbered 15, after V lost 5 bases and J lost 7 bases. The CDR3 consists of 17 residues. The CDR3 loop is CASSPNLVAGGPGTQYF. In nucleotides, the CDR3 is TGTGCCAGCAGCCCTAACCTGGTAGCGGGGGGGCCTGGGACCCAGTACTTC. The full variable domain, in which reference TRBV7-6 and TRBJ2-5 provide the parts outside the CDR3, is GAGVSQSPRYKVTKRGQDVALRCDPISGHVSLYWYRQALGQGPEFLTYFNYEAQQDKSGLPNDRFSAERPEGSISTLTIQRTEQRDSAMYRCASSPNLVAGGPGTQYFGPGTRLLVL.

CDR3 coding DNA: TGTACCTTCTGTTTGCCTTTCGGGGAGCGGGGGATTACCAATGAGCAGTTCTTC. Its protein is CTFCLPFGERGITNEQFF. This chain connects TRBV2 to TRBJ2-1, with 8 bases identical to TRBD2. Germline V gene lookup returns CDR1 SNHLY and CDR2 FYNNEI. This CDR3 has 18 residues.

This clonotype was counted at least ten times. CDR3 nucleotides: TGTGCCATCAGCCTGACAGGGACCAATGAGCAGTTCTTC. Encoded protein: CAISLTGTNEQFF. The rearrangement uses TRBV10-3 and TRBJ2-1; 7 nucleotides align to TRBD1. V was pared by 6 bases and J by 6 bases, with 5 bases of the junction left unmatched. The CDR3 totals 13 residues. Germline V gives CDR1 ENHRY, CDR2 SYGVKD.

The chain links TRBV29-1 to TRBJ2-7; possibly TRBD2 for D (6 bases). Trimming stripped 7 bases from V and 3 bases from J, with 16 bases between. Germline V gene data show CDR1 as SQVTM and CDR2 as ANQGSEA. This CDR3 is 13 amino acids long. Written as DNA, the CDR3 is TGCAGCGCCGGGGCTGGGCGGGACTACGAGCAGTACTTC. Translating it yields CSAGAGRDYEQYF.

This clonotype was seen only a few times. The genes are TRBV7-2 and TRBJ2-7; D gene uncertain. CDR3 length: 15 amino acids. The V end was cut by 4 bases, the J end by 1 base, with 14 bases between. The germline V gene has CDR1 SGHTA and CDR2 FQGNSA. CDR3 sequence (DNA): TGTGCCAGCAGCTCCTACAGTAAACTATCCTACGAGCAGTACTTC. It codes for CASSSYSKLSYEQYF.

This chain links TRBV18 with TRBJ2-5; D is possibly TRBD2 (6 bases). In germline, CDR1 is KGHSH, CDR2 LQKENI. The ends were cut back, 2 bases at V and 4 bases at J, with 11 bases in the middle. CDR3 size: 14 residues. This chain's CDR3 is CASSPEFGGETQYF. Written as DNA, the CDR3 is TGTGCCAGCTCACCAGAATTCGGGGGAGAGACCCAGTACTTC.

This sequence joins TRBV10-3 and TRBJ2-7, with a weak D call TRBD2 (7 bases). Germline CDR1 reads ENHRY; CDR2 reads SYGVKD. V lost 9 bases and J 3 bases, leaving 21 bases between the germline ends. The CDR3 is 15 residues long. This CDR3 is CAMSSGGAGDYEQYF. In nucleotides, the CDR3 is TGTGCCATGTCATCTGGGGGGGCGGGGGACTACGAGCAGTACTTC.

The genes are TRBV20-1 and TRBJ2-2, with D possibly TRBD2 on 6 matching bases. Germline values: CDR1 DFQATT, CDR2 SNEGSKA (reference sequence). V lost 5 bases, J lost 2 bases, and 9 bases lay in between. The CDR3 extends over 13 amino acids. This CDR3 reads CSAWDFNTGELFF. The CDR3 DNA follows: TGCAGTGCTTGGGACTTCAACACCGGGGAGCTGTTTTTT.

Notes on this clonotype: The junction departs from germline at one end; a sequencing error may be responsible. The CDR3 loop is CAISLGGQGPTYEQYF. DNA for the CDR3: TGTGCCATCAGCTTAGGGGGACAGGGCCCTACCTACGAGCAGTACTTC. The V call is TRBV7-9, the J call TRBJ2-7; 9 bases fit TRBD1. CDR3 length: 16 amino acids. Germline V gives CDR1 SEHNR, CDR2 FQNEAQ (reference sequence).

The chain couples TRBV5-1 to TRBJ1-2, with 11 positions matching TRBD1. The V segment lost 4 bases and the J segment 6 bases; nucleotides outside the gene matches: 8. Germline V lookup: CDR1 SGHRS, CDR2 YFSETQ. This CDR3 has 15 residues. The CDR3 here is CASSPAGTGGNGYTF. In DNA form, the CDR3 reads TGCGCCAGCAGCCCGGCCGGGACAGGGGGTAATGGCTACACCTTC. Full variable domain (missing parts from reference TRBV5-1 and TRBJ1-2): KAGVTQTPRYLIKTRGQQVTLSCSPISGHRSVSWYQQTPGQGLQFLFEYFSETQRNKGNFPGRFSGRQFSNSRSEMNVSTLELGDSALYLCASSPAGTGGNGYTFGSGTRLTVV.

The sample holds a few counts of this clonotype. This chain joins TRBV5-1 and TRBJ2-5; unclear D gene. This CDR3 region has 13 residues. V was cut by 4 bases and J by 2 bases, with 9 bases left in between. Germline V gives CDR1 SGHRS, CDR2 YFSETQ. This chain's CDR3 is CASSKDGQETQYF. The CDR3 bases are TGCGCCAGCAGCAAAGACGGACAAGAGACCCAGTACTTC.

The chain has TRBV29-1 and TRBJ2-1, with 15 bases that match TRBD2. Germline CDR1 SQVTM, CDR2 ANQGSEA. V dropped 0 bases and J dropped 9; count of bases not matched to a gene: 6. This CDR3 is 16 amino acids long. As DNA, the CDR3 is TGCAGCGTTGAAGAGGTGGGGACTAGCGGGAGGTTTGAGCAGTTCTTC. Translated, it gives CSVEEVGTSGRFEQFF.

This clonotype was picked up a small number of times. The V gene is TRBV12-3 or TRBV12-4, the J gene TRBJ1-4, with unresolved D. The CDR3 spans 15 residues. The V end lost 3 bases, the J end lost 5 bases, and 13 bases lay between the germline ends. The CDR3 nucleotides read TGTGCCAGCAGTTTGCACCAATACCAGAATGAAAAACTGTTTTTT. Translating it yields CASSLHQYQNEKLFF.

This clonotype was observed a few times. This sequence joins TRBV6-5 and TRBJ1-2; D not certain. The CDR3 consists of 12 residues. The V and J ends lost 4 bases and 0 bases respectively, with 3 bases between them. Germline CDR1 is MNHEY and CDR2 is SVGAGI. In DNA, the CDR3 is TGTGCCAGCAGTTCGACTAACTATGGCTACACCTTC. The encoded protein is CASSSTNYGYTF.

The table lists this clonotype with a few counts. The CDR3: CASSLVPREADTQYF. In nucleotides, the CDR3 is TGTGCCAGCAGCTTAGTGCCCAGGGAAGCAGATACGCAGTATTTT. This chain links TRBV7-8 with TRBJ2-3; the D gene is possibly TRBD1 (5 bases). The CDR3 covers 15 residues. Per germline, CDR1 SGHVS and CDR2 FQNEAQ. V was trimmed by 1 base and J by 4 bases, leaving 12 bases between them. Looking up the rest from reference TRBV7-8 and TRBJ2-3 gives the full variable domain: GAGVSQSPRYKVAKRGQDVALRCDPISGHVSLFWYQQALGQGPEFLTYFQNEAQLDKSGLPSDRFFAERPEGSVSTLKIQRTQQEDSAVYLCASSLVPREADTQYFGPGTRLTVL.

The rearrangement uses TRBV15 and TRBJ2-1, with 8 bases matching TRBD1. The CDR3 consists of 16 residues. The V gene's germline CDR1 is LNHNV and CDR2 YYDKDF (reference sequence). V dropped 0 bases and J dropped 5; count of bases not matched to a gene: 6. The CDR3 DNA reads as TGTGCCACCAGCAGAGATGGGACAGGATGGAACAATGAGCAGTTCTTC. It specifies CATSRDGTGWNNEQFF.

The chain combines TRBV12-3 or TRBV12-4 with TRBJ2-1, with 10 bases matching TRBD1. The CDR3 is 15 residues long. With 6 bases clipped from V and 4 bases from J, the junction kept 6 bases outside the gene matches. This CDR3 reads CASRSGQGGYNEQFF. For the CDR3, the DNA is TGTGCCAGCAGGTCCGGACAGGGGGGGTACAATGAGCAGTTCTTC.

This chain uses TRBV11-2 with TRBJ2-1; 13 bases match TRBD2. There are 17 residues in the CDR3. V gave up 0 bases and J gave up 10 bases; unmatched junction bases: 9. Germline V gene sequence: CDR1 SGHAT, CDR2 FQNNGV. The CDR3 reads CASSLELAGGPLVEQFF. Written as DNA, the CDR3 is TGTGCCAGCAGCTTAGAACTAGCGGGGGGGCCCTTGGTGGAGCAGTTCTTC.

This clonotype was observed a handful of times. The chain is built from TRBV29-1 and TRBJ2-6; weak D call: TRBD1 (6 bases). The CDR3 length is 14 residues. Germline V CDR1 and CDR2: SQVTM, ANQGSEA. The V and J ends lost 7 bases and 0 bases respectively, with 10 bases between them. CDR3 protein: CSAQGSSGANVLTF. The CDR3 nucleotides are TGCAGCGCACAGGGTTCCTCTGGGGCCAACGTCCTGACTTTC.

This clonotype was seen more than once but under ten times. V usage is TRBV4-3 and J usage is TRBJ1-1, with D unclear. The germline gives CDR1 LGHNA, CDR2 YSLEER. This CDR3 is 16 amino acids long. V shed 3 bases and J shed 2 bases, with 16 bases lying between them. The CDR3 region is CASSHLGRGLNTEAFF. In DNA form, the CDR3 reads TGCGCCAGCAGCCACCTTGGACGGGGTCTTAACACTGAAGCTTTCTTT.

There are a few counts of this clonotype. This sequence joins TRBV7-8 and TRBJ2-7; tentative D call: TRBD1 (7 bases). The CDR3 runs to 14 residues. Trimming took 4 bases from V and 3 from J, leaving 13 bases between them. The germline CDR1 and CDR2 sequences are SGHVS and FQNEAQ. DNA of the CDR3: TGTGCCAGCAGCTGGCCAGGGGGGTACTACGAGCAGTACTTC. Translation: CASSWPGGYYEQYF.

This rearrangement joins TRBV2 to TRBJ1-3, with 7 bases aligning to TRBD1. The CDR3 runs to 15 residues. After removal of 5 bases from V and 0 bases from J, the junction contained 4 bases not matched to a gene. Germline lookup yields CDR1 SNHLY and CDR2 FYNNEI. The CDR3 protein is CASSRRDSSGNTIYF. The CDR3 DNA sequence: TGTGCCAGCAGTCGCCGGGACAGCTCTGGAAACACCATATATTTT.

The rearrangement joins TRBV29-1 to TRBJ2-2, with D possibly matching TRBD2 (5 bases). The germline CDR1 and CDR2 sequences are SQVTM and ANQGSEA. With 7 bases removed from V and 5 bases from J, the gap between germline ends came to 17 bases. The length of the CDR3 is 14 residues. The CDR3 is CSAIGGLGTGELFF. The CDR3 DNA reads as TGCAGCGCCATTGGAGGCCTCGGGACCGGGGAGCTGTTTTTT.

The sample holds many counts of this clonotype. This chain joins TRBV28 and TRBJ2-2; D is ambiguous. From germline, CDR1 is MDHEN and CDR2 SYDVKM. The CDR3 has 14 residues. Trimming took 5 bases from V and 8 from J, leaving 15 bases between them. Here the CDR3 reads CASSNRRGAGELFF. In nucleotides, the CDR3 is TGTGCCAGCAGTAACAGACGAGGCGCAGGGGAGCTGTTTTTT.

This chain connects TRBV28 to TRBJ2-5, with D hard to call. The CDR3 is 12 residues long. Germline V gene sequence: CDR1 MDHEN, CDR2 SYDVKM. Trimming pared 7 bases from V and 2 bases from J, leaving 8 bases between. The CDR3 DNA follows: TGTGCCAGCAAGAGGTTTCAAGAGACCCAGTACTTC. This sequence encodes CASKRFQETQYF.

The gene calls are TRBV5-6 and TRBJ2-7, with TRBD2 as a possible D gene (5 bases). Trimming pared 4 bases from V and 1 base from J, leaving 15 bases between. Germline loops: CDR1 SGHDT, CDR2 YYEEEE. There are 15 residues in the CDR3. CDR3 sequence (DNA): TGTGCCAGCAGCAATCGAGGGTCGCGGTCCTACGAGCAGTACTTC. Its protein product is CASSNRGSRSYEQYF.